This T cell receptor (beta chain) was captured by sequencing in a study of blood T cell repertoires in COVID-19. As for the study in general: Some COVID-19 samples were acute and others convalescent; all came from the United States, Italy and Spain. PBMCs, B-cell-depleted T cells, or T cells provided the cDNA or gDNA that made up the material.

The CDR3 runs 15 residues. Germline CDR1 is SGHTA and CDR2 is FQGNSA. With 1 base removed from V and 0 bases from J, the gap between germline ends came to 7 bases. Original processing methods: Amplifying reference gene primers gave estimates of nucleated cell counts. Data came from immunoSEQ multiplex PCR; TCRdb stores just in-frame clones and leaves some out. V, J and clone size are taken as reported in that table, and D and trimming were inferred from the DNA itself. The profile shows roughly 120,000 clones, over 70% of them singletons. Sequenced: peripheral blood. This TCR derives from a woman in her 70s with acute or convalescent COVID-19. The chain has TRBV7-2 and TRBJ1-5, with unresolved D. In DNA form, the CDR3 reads TGTGCCAGCAGCTTAGAGGCGGCTAGCAATCAGCCCCAGCATTTT. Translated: CASSLEAASNQPQHF.